This T cell receptor beta chain was profiled in a study of blood T cell repertoires in COVID-19. Study at large: Some COVID-19 samples were acute and others convalescent; all came from the United States, Italy and Spain. In each case, the material was cDNA or gDNA derived from T cells, B-cell-depleted T cells, or PBMCs.

This CDR3 is 15 amino acids long. The trim removed 4 bases at V and 0 bases at J, leaving 3 bases unmatched. Germline assignment: CDR1 SGHNT and CDR2 YYREEE (reference sequence). Original handling: The authors estimated nucleated cell counts from reference gene primer amplification. Using immunoSEQ multiplex PCR, the repertoire was profiled, and TCRdb retains in-frame clones only, with some absent. V, J and clone size derive from that table, while D and trimming were established from the DNA sequence. The sample yields tens of thousands of clones, about 86% seen once. This receptor was identified in a man of 80 years or more with acute or convalescent COVID-19. The chain joins TRBV5-4 to TRBJ1-1, with 10 bases matching TRBD1. The sequencing sample was made of peripheral blood. The CDR3 is CASSRGQGMNTEAFF. The DNA for the CDR3 is TGTGCCAGCAGCCGGGGACAGGGGATGAACACTGAAGCTTTCTTT.